These 18 T cell receptor beta chains originate from one sample sequenced in a study of cytomegalovirus exposure and HLA in healthy donors (dated by TCRdb to about 2017). Library preparation used the immunoSEQ multiplex PCR assay. This immuneACCESS table, as held by TCRdb, lists in-frame sequences with V and J called but not all clones. Of the missing ones, under half trace to an unresolved V gene in checked studies; the others have no known cause. Recorded for this sample are tens of thousands of clones; about 92% of them occurred a single time. The ten biggest clones cover around 5.5% of the sample. The specimen was PBMCs. Source of these receptors: a woman between 18 and 29 years old in good health and CMV-seronegative.

V is TRBV7-6 and J is TRBJ2-1, with 13 bases aligning to TRBD2. Trimming removed 6 bases from V and 7 bases from J; junction bases left unmatched: 6. Germline CDR1 and CDR2: SGHVS and FNYEAQ. This CDR3 comprises 15 residues. DNA for the CDR3: TGTGCCAGCAGTTTGACTAGCGGGAGGCTGAATGAGCAGTTCTTC. Protein: CASSLTSGRLNEQFF. Full variable domain (rest looked up from reference TRBV7-6 and TRBJ2-1): GAGVSQSPRYKVTKRGQDVALRCDPISGHVSLYWYRQALGQGPEFLTYFNYEAQQDKSGLPNDRFSAERPEGSISTLTIQRTEQRDSAMYRCASSLTSGRLNEQFFGPGTRLTVL.

J is TRBJ1-5 and V is TRBV19, with D hard to call. There are 13 residues in the CDR3. V was clipped by 3 bases and J by 9 bases, with 12 bases between them. CDR1 is LNHDA, CDR2 SQIVND, per germline (reference sequence). The CDR3: CASSMEIGRPQHF. The DNA of the CDR3 is TGTGCCAGTAGTATGGAAATCGGGAGGCCCCAGCATTTT.

This clone has a single count. This chain connects TRBV25-1 to TRBJ2-7, with D possibly TRBD1 on 5 matching bases. Between the trimmed V and J ends, which lost 4 bases and 6 bases, there was a span of 13 bases. Germline V lookup: CDR1 MGHDK, CDR2 SYGVNS. The CDR3 totals 13 residues. This chain's CDR3 is CASSVQGLSEQYF. CDR3 coding DNA: TGTGCCAGCAGTGTTCAGGGTCTCAGCGAGCAGTACTTC.

This chain joins TRBV6-1 and TRBJ1-1; D is ambiguous. The CDR3 runs to 13 residues. The V and J ends lost 6 bases and 1 base respectively, with 9 bases between them. Germline V gives CDR1 MNHNS, CDR2 SASEGT. The CDR3 coding sequence is TGTGCCAGCAGGAATCGACAGAACACTGAAGCTTTCTTT. This gives the protein CASRNRQNTEAFF.

The rearrangement joins TRBV5-6 to TRBJ2-5; unclear D gene. Germline V gene data show CDR1 as SGHDT and CDR2 as YYEEEE. The CDR3 contains 13 residues. V was shortened by 4 bases and J by 2 bases, with 9 bases between the two germline ends. The chain's CDR3 is CASSPAGQETQYF. The CDR3 coding sequence is TGTGCCAGCAGCCCCGCAGGACAAGAGACCCAGTACTTC.

The chain links TRBV27 to TRBJ1-1; possible D gene TRBD1, 6 bases. Germline V gives CDR1 MNHEY, CDR2 SMNVEV (reference sequence). The CDR3 has 13 residues. Trimming took off 4 bases at V and 5 bases at J, with 11 bases between the two ends. In nucleotides, the CDR3 is TGTGCCAGCAGTTCCCAGGGGCGTACTGAAGCTTTCTTT. Translation: CASSSQGRTEAFF.

The chain joins TRBV4-2 to TRBJ1-2; D ambiguous. In germline, CDR1 is LGHNA, CDR2 YNFKEQ. The CDR3 sequence is 15 residues long. V lost 5 bases and J 4 bases, leaving 17 bases between the germline ends. CDR3 sequence reads: CASSARSREGYGYTF. CDR3 nucleotides: TGTGCCAGCAGCGCCCGCTCGAGAGAGGGCTATGGCTACACCTTC.

The chain couples TRBV21-1 to TRBJ2-2; TRBD2 was called by the table and not checked on the DNA. TRBV21-1 is recorded as a pseudogene. The CDR3 is 18 residues long. The CDR3 DNA reads as TGTGCCAGCAGCAAATGGAGAGGTAGCGGATATAGCACCGGGGAGCTGTTTTTT. Amino acid sequence: CASSKWRGSGYSTGELFF.

The V and J genes are TRBV19 and TRBJ2-2, with D possibly being TRBD1 (6 bases). V was pared by 5 bases and J by 4 bases, with 23 bases between. This CDR3 spans 18 amino acids. Per germline, CDR1 LNHDA and CDR2 SQIVND (reference sequence). CDR3 DNA: TGTGCCAGTAGTCCGCGAATCACGGGACACCTTTCCACCGGGGAGCTGTTTTTT. It is translated as CASSPRITGHLSTGELFF.

V gene TRBV7-7 combines with J gene TRBJ2-2; 8 bases match TRBD2. V lost 5 bases and J lost 7; bases outside the gene matches: 6. Germline V gene lookup returns CDR1 SSHAT and CDR2 FNYEAQ (reference sequence). The CDR3 loop spans 14 amino acids. CDR3 nucleotides: TGTGCCAGCAGCCCCAGCGGGAGAGGCGGGGAGCTGTTTTTT. It codes for CASSPSGRGGELFF.

This chain uses TRBV7-9 with TRBJ1-2; D gene ambiguous. Germline CDR1 SEHNR, CDR2 FQNEAQ (reference sequence). This CDR3 is built from 14 residues. V gave up 4 bases and J gave up 3 bases, with 12 bases separating them. The CDR3 loop reads CASSCFSRDYGYTF. In DNA form, the CDR3 reads TGTGCCAGCAGCTGCTTCTCACGGGACTATGGCTACACCTTC.

The CDR3 DNA follows: TGTGCCAGCAGCTTCGGGGACACCGGGGAGCTGTTTTTT. This encodes CASSFGDTGELFF. The chain is built from TRBV5-6 and TRBJ2-2; D is possibly TRBD2 (5 bases). Germline CDR1 SGHDT, CDR2 YYEEEE. The V end lost 2 bases, the J end lost 3 bases, and 5 bases lay between the germline ends. The CDR3 spans 13 residues. Supplemented by reference TRBV5-6 and TRBJ2-2, the full variable domain reads DAGVTQSPTHLIKTRGQQVTLRCSPKSGHDTVSWYQQALGQGPQFIFQYYEEEERQRGNFPDRFSGHQFPNYSSELNVNALLLGDSALYLCASSFGDTGELFFGEGSRLTVL.

This chain joins TRBV10-3 and TRBJ2-3, with D uncertain. This CDR3 has 14 residues. V was pared by 9 bases and J by 4 bases, with 17 bases between. Germline V CDR1 and CDR2: ENHRY, SYGVKD. DNA for the CDR3: TGTGCCATTACAAGTGGCCCGGAGTCAGATACGCAGTATTTT. Protein product: CAITSGPESDTQYF.

This clone was observed once. This rearrangement joins TRBV12-5 to TRBJ2-7; TRBD2 matches 9 bases. The CDR3 sequence is 15 residues long. The J segment lost 3 bases and the V segment lost 0 bases, leaving 3 bases of the junction unmatched. Germline V gene lookup returns CDR1 LGHNT and CDR2 FRNRAP. The CDR3, as DNA: TGTGCTAGTGGTTTGGTGAGCGGGAGGTTCTACGAGCAGTACGTC. Amino acids: CASGLVSGRFYEQYV.

This sequence joins TRBV11-2 and TRBJ2-3, with TRBD2 matching 9 bases. Unmatched junction bases numbered 10, after V lost 0 bases and J lost 0 bases. The CDR3 has 19 residues. Germline values: CDR1 SGHAT, CDR2 FQNNGV. CDR3 sequence (DNA): TGTGCCAGCAGCTTAGATCGATGGGCTAGCGGGACTAGCACAGATACGCAGTATTTT. Translation: CASSLDRWASGTSTDTQYF.

V gene TRBV19 combines with J gene TRBJ2-5; weak D call: TRBD2 (6 bases). Trimming took 7 bases from V and 6 from J, leaving 21 bases between them. The length of the CDR3 is 15 residues. CDR1 and CDR2 from the germline V gene are LNHDA and SQIVND (reference sequence). CDR3 amino acids: CASNQGWGEKKTQYF. The CDR3 nucleotides read TGTGCCAGTAACCAAGGGTGGGGGGAAAAAAAGACCCAGTACTTC.

The chain links TRBV11-2 to TRBJ1-4; TRBD1 matches at 8 bases. The CDR3 length is 16 residues. V was pared by 0 bases and J by 8 bases, with 8 bases of the junction left unmatched. The germline CDR1 and CDR2 sequences are SGHAT and FQNNGV. CDR3 in amino acids: CASSLETGTGAEKLFF. For the CDR3, the DNA is TGTGCCAGCAGCTTAGAGACCGGGACAGGAGCCGAAAAACTGTTTTTT. Drawing the rest from reference TRBV11-2 and TRBJ1-4, the complete variable domain is EAGVAQSPRYKIIEKRQSVAFWCNPISGHATLYWYQQILGQGPKLLIQFQNNGVVDDSQLPKDRFSAERLKGVDSTLKIQPAKLEDSAVYLCASSLETGTGAEKLFFGSGTQLSVL.

In its sample, this clone was seen once. The chain joins TRBV2 to TRBJ1-4; tentatively, D is TRBD1 (5 bases). V lost 4 bases and J lost 2, with 11 bases in between. The germline gives CDR1 SNHLY, CDR2 FYNNEI. This CDR3 comprises 15 residues. The CDR3 sequence: CASSAPGYTNEKLFF. The CDR3, as DNA: TGTGCCAGCAGTGCACCAGGGTACACTAATGAAAAACTGTTTTTT.